The 21 T cell receptor beta chains listed next were all sequenced from one sample in a study of T cell clones after liver transplantation. TCRdb keeps only in-frame clones here, not all; method: immunoSEQ multiplex PCR. The sample has 20,000 to 25,000 clones; approximately 68% are singletons. The input for sequencing was CD4+ T cells from blood, taken before liver transplant. These receptor sequences come from a human donor who received a liver transplant.

The chain has TRBV18 and TRBJ2-7; tentative D call: TRBD1 (5 bases). CDR3 length: 14 amino acids. The V gene lost 2 bases and the J gene lost 2 bases, with 10 bases spanning the gap. CDR1 is KGHSH and CDR2 is LQKENI in the germline V gene. CDR3 protein: CASSPSRVPYEQYF. The CDR3 nucleotides are TGTGCCAGCTCACCAAGCAGGGTACCCTACGAGCAGTACTTC.

The J gene is TRBJ1-5, the V gene TRBV5-6; D call uncertain. From germline, CDR1 is SGHDT and CDR2 YYEEEE. CDR3 length: 16 residues. V was shortened by 6 bases and J by 0 bases, with 16 bases between the two germline ends. The CDR3 coding sequence is TGTGCCAGCATAAAATTCGGACTGGATAGCAATCAGCCCCAGCATTTT. Amino acid sequence: CASIKFGLDSNQPQHF.

This chain uses TRBV15 with TRBJ2-3; D perhaps matches TRBD2 (6 bases). The CDR3 runs to 16 residues. Germline values: CDR1 LNHNV, CDR2 YYDKDF (reference sequence). Trimming shortened V by 4 bases and J by 10 bases, and 24 bases separated the two germline ends. The CDR3 sequence: CATSTPRGGISRSQYF. The CDR3 nucleotides read TGTGCCACCAGCACCCCGAGAGGAGGGATTAGCCGATCGCAGTATTTT.

This sequence joins TRBV4-3 and TRBJ2-2; TRBD2 matches 12 bases. The CDR3 is 16 residues long. CDR1 is LGHNA, CDR2 YSLEER, per germline. J lost 6 bases, V lost 5 bases, and 7 bases had no gene match. CDR3 in DNA: TGCGCCAGCAGCGTTGGACTAGCGGGAAGCCCCGGGGAGCTGTTTTTT. As protein: CASSVGLAGSPGELFF.

This sequence joins TRBV19 and TRBJ2-3; TRBD2 matches 7 bases. V lost 5 bases and J lost 7; bases outside the gene matches: 15. Germline V gives CDR1 LNHDA, CDR2 SQIVND (reference sequence). The CDR3 has 16 amino acids. The CDR3 nucleotides read TGTGCCAGTAGTGCCTCTGGGGGGAGGGCCCCATATACGCAGTATTTT. This gives the protein CASSASGGRAPYTQYF.

This clone has just a few counts. The chain has TRBV4-1 and TRBJ1-6; 9 bases fit TRBD1. The V segment lost 0 bases and the J segment 7 bases; nucleotides outside the gene matches: 7. The CDR3 spans 17 residues. Germline V gene sequence: CDR1 MGHRA, CDR2 YSYEKL. For the CDR3, the DNA is TGCGCCAGCAGCCAAGATGGACCCGACAGGGGGAATTCACCCCTCCACTTT. Protein: CASSQDGPDRGNSPLHF.

A few counts support this clone. The chain combines TRBV18 with TRBJ1-6, with TRBD1 matching over 10 bases. The CDR3 totals 13 residues. The V and J ends lost 3 bases and 10 bases, in that order; junction bases with no gene match: 0. Per germline, CDR1 KGHSH and CDR2 LQKENI. The CDR3 region is CASSPDRGSPLHF. CDR3 coding DNA: TGTGCCAGCTCACCGGACAGGGGGTCACCCCTCCACTTT.

The V call is TRBV6-1, the J call TRBJ1-2; D not resolved. The CDR3 has 12 amino acids. V lost 3 bases, J lost 8 bases, and 10 bases lay in between. Per germline, CDR1 MNHNS and CDR2 SASEGT. The CDR3 DNA sequence: TGTGCCAGCAGTGAGATCGCTTGGGGCTACACCTTC. It yields the protein CASSEIAWGYTF.

The J gene is TRBJ2-1, the V gene TRBV7-9, with D perhaps being TRBD1 or TRBD2 (6 bases each). The CDR3 contains 17 residues. The V end was cut by 5 bases, the J end by 0 bases, with 17 bases between. Germline CDR1 and CDR2: SEHNR and FQNEAQ (reference sequence). CDR3 sequence reads: CASSAQTGARSYNEQFF. The CDR3 DNA reads as TGTGCCAGCAGCGCCCAAACGGGGGCCCGCTCCTACAATGAGCAGTTCTTC.

This rearrangement joins TRBV5-1 to TRBJ1-1, with D possibly being TRBD1 (6 bases). The CDR3 is 13 residues long. V was trimmed by 1 base and J by 5 bases, leaving 9 bases between them. Germline V gives CDR1 SGHRS, CDR2 YFSETQ. The CDR3 DNA is TGCGCCAGCAGCTTGACAGGGTTAACTGAAGCTTTCTTT. It encodes CASSLTGLTEAFF.

This chain uses TRBV4-3 with TRBJ2-4; 11 positions match TRBD2. The CDR3 has 21 residues. The V segment lost 0 bases and the J segment 0 bases; nucleotides outside the gene matches: 13. From germline, CDR1 is LGHNA and CDR2 YSLEER. Here the CDR3 DNA reads TGCGCCAGCAGCCAAGATCGGATCCGGGGACTAGCGGCCCTAGCCAAAAACATTCAGTACTTC. It encodes CASSQDRIRGLAALAKNIQYF.

In its sample, this clone was seen once. A junction boundary mismatches the germline segment, possibly from a read error. The V call is TRBV6-1, the J call TRBJ2-7, with TRBD1 identical over 9 bases. CDR1 MNHNS and CDR2 SASEGT come from the germline V gene. This CDR3 is built from 18 residues. The chain's CDR3 is CASSEGPPTGGAVYEQYF. The CDR3 DNA sequence: TGTGCCAGCAGCGAAGGGCCTCCTACAGGGGGCGCGGTTTACGAGCAGTACTTC.

The CDR3 region is CASSRREKETQYF. In nucleotides, the CDR3 is TGTGCCAGCTCAAGACGGGAAAAAGAGACCCAGTACTTC. V is TRBV18 and J is TRBJ2-5, with D perhaps TRBD2 (5 bases). Germline V CDR1 and CDR2: KGHSH, LQKENI. The length of the CDR3 is 13 residues. Trimming left V 5 bases short and J 3 bases short, with 10 bases between.

The V gene is TRBV6-1, the J gene TRBJ1-6, with 7 bases lining up with TRBD1. Germline trimming cut 6 bases from V and 7 bases from J; bases unmatched to any gene: 6. CDR1 and CDR2 from the germline V gene are MNHNS and SASEGT. The CDR3 length is 14 residues. The CDR3 coding sequence is TGTGCCAGCAGGGGCAGGGGGGGGAATTCACCCCTCCACTTT. It yields the protein CASRGRGGNSPLHF.

The chain joins TRBV5-1 to TRBJ2-5; D unclear. The ends were cut back, 0 bases at V and 3 bases at J, with 6 bases in the middle. From germline, CDR1 is SGHRS and CDR2 YFSETQ. This CDR3 comprises 13 residues. CDR3 sequence reads: CASSLDGKETQYF. The CDR3 nucleotides are TGCGCCAGCAGCTTGGATGGAAAAGAGACCCAGTACTTC. The full variable domain, with the rest looked up from reference TRBV5-1 and TRBJ2-5, is KAGVTQTPRYLIKTRGQQVTLSCSPISGHRSVSWYQQTPGQGLQFLFEYFSETQRNKGNFPGRFSGRQFSNSRSEMNVSTLELGDSALYLCASSLDGKETQYFGPGTRLLVL.

This clone was seen a handful of times. The CDR3: CASGTVMNTEAFF. Here the CDR3 DNA reads TGTGCCAGCGGGACAGTCATGAACACTGAAGCTTTCTTT. This chain uses TRBV6-1 with TRBJ1-1; 7 bases are shared with TRBD1. The CDR3 contains 13 residues. CDR1 is MNHNS, CDR2 SASEGT, per germline. The V and J ends lost 8 bases and 0 bases, in that order; junction bases with no gene match: 3.

The genes are TRBV2 and TRBJ2-2; D is uncertain. The V end lost 1 base, the J end lost 4 bases, and 4 bases lay between the germline ends. The CDR3 contains 13 residues. CDR1 SNHLY and CDR2 FYNNEI come from the germline V gene. CDR3 region: CASSEVVTGELFF. The DNA for the CDR3 is TGTGCCAGCAGTGAAGTCGTCACCGGGGAGCTGTTTTTT.

The rearrangement joins TRBV19 to TRBJ2-2; no reliable D call. Trimming shortened V by 7 bases and J by 0 bases, and 18 bases separated the two germline ends. The CDR3 is 17 amino acids. CDR1 is LNHDA and CDR2 is SQIVND in the germline V gene (reference sequence). This CDR3 is CASTMGYSVSNTGELFF. CDR3 nucleotides: TGTGCCAGTACGATGGGATATTCGGTTTCGAACACCGGGGAGCTGTTTTTT.

The V and J genes are TRBV4-2 and TRBJ2-5; D remains unclear. The V end was cut by 1 base, the J end by 11 bases, with 17 bases between. Germline CDR1 LGHNA, CDR2 YNFKEQ. The CDR3 covers 14 residues. CDR3 DNA: TGTGCCAGCAGCCAAGTCACCGGCCAAATGGAGCAGTACTTC. It specifies CASSQVTGQMEQYF.

This rearrangement joins TRBV2 to TRBJ2-1; weak D call: TRBD2 (5 bases). In germline, CDR1 is SNHLY, CDR2 FYNNEI. CDR3 length equals 14 residues. The germline V and J ends were trimmed by 3 bases and 3 bases, with 9 bases remaining between them. The CDR3 DNA is TGTGCCAGCAGTGACGAGCGGATCTACAATGAGCAGTTCTTC. Protein product: CASSDERIYNEQFF.

The genes are TRBV7-9 and TRBJ2-3; perhaps D is TRBD1 or TRBD2 (5 bases each). V was cut by 6 bases and J by 2 bases, with 9 bases left in between. The CDR3 extends over 13 amino acids. The V gene's germline CDR1 is SEHNR and CDR2 FQNEAQ (reference sequence). Written as DNA, the CDR3 is TGTGCCAGCAGTCGGGACGTCACAGATACGCAGTATTTT. It encodes CASSRDVTDTQYF.